The present TCR beta chain was sequenced within a study of T cells in Graves' hyperthyroidism and ophthalmopathy. On the study more broadly: Peripheral blood samples were taken at initial diagnosis, prior to any treatment.

Trimming left V 2 bases short and J 4 bases short, with 14 bases between. This CDR3 has 15 residues. In germline, CDR1 is SGHRS, CDR2 YFSETQ. There are a few counts of this clonotype. Researchers amplified the TCR beta CDR3 regions from RNA transcripts. HTBI primers were the set used in a first-round RT-PCR of the TCR CDR3. TCRdb reprocessed the multiplex PCR reads via MiXCR and lists one record per CDR3 protein. The table has 500,000 to 650,000 distinct CDR3 sequences, about 15% seen once; the top ten hold about 12%. Exclusion of patients followed from uncontrolled infection, other autoimmune disease, pregnancy or lactation.

The sequenced sample consisted of blood. The chain uses TRBV5-1 and TRBJ2-3, with no clear D. The origin of this receptor is a woman aged 45-60 years with Graves' ophthalmopathy. The CDR3 region has the DNA TGCGCCAGCAGCTTCGAGAGGCCCAGATCAGATACGCAGTATTTT. It specifies CASSFERPRSDTQYF.